This is a list of T cell receptor beta chains from one sample in a study of blood T cell repertoires in COVID-19. Only in-frame clones appear in the TCRdb table, and some are missing; sequencing was by immunoSEQ multiplex PCR. The sample includes some 99,000 clones, roughly 80% of them seen just once. The sequenced material came from peripheral blood. These receptor sequences come from a woman older than 75 with acute or convalescent COVID-19. Both conserved end residues are part of each CDR3. Fields, in order: CDR3 length, D gene, clone size, J gene, V gene, CDR3 DNA, CDR3 protein. D genes are given only for firm matches. Not every row has a clone size; where given, it reads once, few, many or a size class.

cdr3_length: 13
d_call: -
clone_size: once
j_call: TRBJ1-1
v_call: TRBV3-1/TRBV3-2
cdr3_nt: TGTGCCAGCAGCTTCCAGGGGCAGAATGAAGCTTTCTTT
cdr3_aa: CASSFQGQNEAFF

cdr3_length: 13
d_call: -
clone_size: -
j_call: TRBJ1-1
v_call: TRBV7-8
cdr3_nt: TGTGCCAGCAGCGCCGACTTGAACACTGAAGCTTTCTTT
cdr3_aa: CASSADLNTEAFF

cdr3_length: 15
d_call: TRBD1
clone_size: -
j_call: TRBJ2-1
v_call: TRBV6-5
cdr3_nt: TGTGCCAGCAGAGGGGGCTCGAGCTCCTACAATGAGCAGTTCTTC
cdr3_aa: CASRGGSSSYNEQFF

cdr3_length: 12
d_call: -
clone_size: -
j_call: TRBJ2-2
v_call: TRBV10-3
cdr3_nt: TGTGCCGCACAAACAGGCTCGCGGGAGCTGTTTTTT
cdr3_aa: CAAQTGSRELFF

cdr3_length: 16
d_call: TRBD2
clone_size: -
j_call: TRBJ2-2
v_call: TRBV10-2
cdr3_nt: TGCGCCAGCAGGGATTTTAGCGGGGGCCCGCCCGGGGAGCTGTTTTTT
cdr3_aa: CASRDFSGGPPGELFF

cdr3_length: 14
d_call: -
clone_size: -
j_call: TRBJ2-2
v_call: TRBV5-1
cdr3_nt: TGCGCCAGCAGCAGGGGACAAGTGGCCGGGGAGCTGTTTTTT
cdr3_aa: CASSRGQVAGELFF

cdr3_length: 15
d_call: TRBD1
clone_size: -
j_call: TRBJ1-1
v_call: TRBV5-4
cdr3_nt: TGTGCCAGCAGCTTGGCCGGGACAGGGGGACCTGAAGCTTTCTTT
cdr3_aa: CASSLAGTGGPEAFF

cdr3_length: 13
d_call: -
clone_size: -
j_call: TRBJ1-1
v_call: TRBV28
cdr3_nt: TGTGCCAGCAGGTCTCGAGGGAACACTGAAGCTTTCTTT
cdr3_aa: CASRSRGNTEAFF

cdr3_length: 14
d_call: TRBD1
clone_size: -
j_call: TRBJ1-5
v_call: TRBV5-1
cdr3_nt: TGCGCCAGCAGCTCGACAGGGCGAGATCAGCCCCAGCATTTT
cdr3_aa: CASSSTGRDQPQHF

cdr3_length: 15
d_call: TRBD1
clone_size: -
j_call: TRBJ1-6
v_call: TRBV6-5
cdr3_nt: TGTGCCAGCGAACCAGGGGGCCGGGGGAATTCACCCCTCCACTTT
cdr3_aa: CASEPGGRGNSPLHF

cdr3_length: 12
d_call: -
clone_size: -
j_call: TRBJ1-1
v_call: TRBV3-1/TRBV3-2
cdr3_nt: TGTGCCAGCAGCCAAGGCGAGGGTGAAGCTTTCTTT
cdr3_aa: CASSQGEGEAFF

cdr3_length: 16
d_call: -
clone_size: -
j_call: TRBJ1-5
v_call: TRBV4-1
cdr3_nt: TGCGCCAGCAGCCAAGAAACAGGAAAGGGCAATCAGCCCCAGCATTTT
cdr3_aa: CASSQETGKGNQPQHF

cdr3_length: 18
d_call: TRBD2
clone_size: -
j_call: TRBJ2-3
v_call: TRBV5-1
cdr3_nt: TGCGCCAGCAGCGGGGGACTAGCGGGGGGCCAATCGACAGATACGCAGTATTTT
cdr3_aa: CASSGGLAGGQSTDTQYF

cdr3_length: 15
d_call: TRBD1
clone_size: -
j_call: TRBJ2-4
v_call: TRBV28
cdr3_nt: TGTGCCAGCAGGACACAGGGGGCGCAGGAAAACATTCAGTACTTC
cdr3_aa: CASRTQGAQENIQYF

cdr3_length: 14
d_call: -
clone_size: -
j_call: TRBJ2-3
v_call: TRBV11-2
cdr3_nt: TGTGCCAGCAGCTTTCCGGGAAACACCGTGGCGCAGTATTTT
cdr3_aa: CASSFPGNTVAQYF

cdr3_length: 13
d_call: TRBD1
clone_size: -
j_call: TRBJ2-5
v_call: TRBV6-4
cdr3_nt: TGTGCCATGGATAGGGACAGCCTCGAGACCCAGTACTTC
cdr3_aa: CAMDRDSLETQYF

cdr3_length: 13
d_call: -
clone_size: -
j_call: TRBJ1-5
v_call: TRBV21-1
cdr3_nt: TGTGCCGGCGACACAGGGACATATCAGCCCCAGCATTTT
cdr3_aa: CAGDTGTYQPQHF

cdr3_length: 16
d_call: -
clone_size: -
j_call: TRBJ1-2
v_call: TRBV7-9
cdr3_nt: TGTGCCAGCAGCTTAGGATCGAAAAACCCAGGGAATGGCTACACCTTC
cdr3_aa: CASSLGSKNPGNGYTF

cdr3_length: 15
d_call: -
clone_size: -
j_call: TRBJ2-7
v_call: TRBV5-1
cdr3_nt: TGCGCCAGCAGCCCCGGGGACAACTTAAGGGGCGAGCAGTACTTC
cdr3_aa: CASSPGDNLRGEQYF